Listed below are T cell receptor beta chains from one sample, sequenced in a study of post-analysis software for immune sequencing data. TCRdb re-called the PCR reads through MiXCR, storing one row per CDR3 protein. The table lists approximately 730,000 distinct CDR3 sequences, just over 45% of them singletons. Specimen: blood. The receptors stem from a girl aged 5 to 17 with multiple sclerosis. Each CDR3 is given with its conserved first and last residue. Fields, in order: clone size, D gene, V gene, J gene, CDR3 protein, CDR3 DNA. The D gene is left open where the match is weak. A clone size is listed for some rows: how often the clone was seen (once, few, many), or a class if it is expanded.

once	TRBD1	TRBV28	TRBJ2-1	CASSPRKPRQGFYNEQFF	TGTGCCAGCAGCCCACGAAAGCCGCGACAGGGATTCTACAATGAGCAGTTCTTC
few	.	TRBV7-9	TRBJ1-1	CASSLAWRQSPFF	TGTGCCAGCAGCCTCGCTTGGCGCCAGTCACCTTTCTTT
.	.	TRBV7-8	TRBJ2-5	CASSLDDSGAPWETQYF	TGTGCCAGCAGCTTAGATGACTCCGGAGCGCCGTGGGAGACCCAGTACTTC
.	.	TRBV6-2/TRBV6-3	TRBJ2-1	CASSYPPPSVFF	TGTGCCAGCAGTTACCCTCCACCATCGGTGTTCTTC
.	.	TRBV7-3	TRBJ2-1	CASSLNPRTTHNEQFF	TGTGCCAGCAGCTTAAACCCCCGGACTACCCACAATGAGCAGTTCTTC
few	.	TRBV5-1	TRBJ1-2	CASSPQGTGYTF	TGCGCCAGCAGCCCCCAGGGTACTGGCTACACCTTC
.	TRBD1	TRBV30	TRBJ1-2	CAWSVLTGNYGYTF	TGTGCCTGGAGTGTACTGACAGGGAACTATGGCTACACCTTC
.	.	TRBV20-1	TRBJ2-1	CSAPDTEQFF	TGCAGTGCTCCCGACACCGAGCAGTTCTTC
many	.	TRBV6-5	TRBJ1-2	CASSYSGSYGYTF	TGTGCCAGCAGTTACTCTGGCAGCTATGGCTACACCTTC
.	TRBD2	TRBV10-3	TRBJ2-1	CAISGRTSGPYNEQFF	TGTGCCATCAGTGGAAGGACTAGCGGACCGTACAATGAGCAGTTCTTC
.	.	TRBV10-3	TRBJ1-1	CAISAKRENTEAFF	TGTGCCATCAGTGCAAAGAGGGAGAACACTGAAGCTTTCTTT
.	.	TRBV21-1	TRBJ2-1	CASSKIPPKWGSESSYNEQFF	TGTGCCAGCAGCAAAATACCTCCTAAGTGGGGTAGCGAGAGCTCCTACAATGAGCAGTTCTTC
.	TRBD2	TRBV20-1	TRBJ2-1	CSARGEGPTSDQFF	TGCAGTGCTAGAGGTGAGGGACCGACTAGCGATCAGTTCTTC
.	.	TRBV27	TRBJ1-6	CASSSLRQDSSYNSPLHF	TGTGCCAGCAGTTCCCTCCGCCAAGACAGCTCCTATAATTCACCCCTCCACTTT
.	TRBD1	TRBV7-2	TRBJ2-7	CASSRQGGHEQYF	TGTGCCAGCAGTCGACAGGGTGGGCACGAGCAGTACTTC
once	TRBD1	TRBV2	TRBJ1-2	CASRPPTGGVYGYTF	TGTGCCAGCAGGCCGCCGACAGGGGGAGTCTATGGCTACACCTTC
.	.	TRBV24-1	TRBJ2-3	CATSDLSSDTQYF	TGTGCCACCAGTGATTTGAGTAGCGATACGCAGTATTTT
.	.	TRBV20-1	TRBJ1-6	CSDSGNSPLHF	TGCAGCGACTCGGGTAATTCACCCCTCCACTTT
.	.	TRBV28	TRBJ2-5	CASKRNAGETQYF	TGTGCCAGCAAAAGAAACGCTGGGGAGACCCAGTACTTC
.	.	TRBV12-3/TRBV12-4	TRBJ1-2	CASSSSTADGHTF	TGTGCCAGCAGTTCATCAACAGCGGATGGCCACACCTTC
.	.	TRBV15	TRBJ2-3	CATSRLGGGTTDTQYF	TGTGCCACCAGCAGGCTGGGAGGCGGGACCACAGATACGCAGTATTTT
.	.	TRBV7-9	TRBJ2-7	CASSLDSLPEGEQYF	TGTGCCAGCAGCTTAGACTCGCTCCCTGAGGGCGAGCAGTACTTC
.	.	TRBV20-1	TRBJ2-7	CSARVVRGLDNEQYF	TGCAGTGCTAGAGTCGTCCGGGGCCTCGACAATGAGCAGTACTTC
.	TRBD1	TRBV20-1	TRBJ1-4	CSARRDSKNEKLFF	TGCAGTGCGCGCCGGGACAGCAAAAATGAAAAACTGTTTTTT
few	TRBD1	TRBV15	TRBJ2-5	CATGQGAETQYF	TGTGCCACCGGTCAGGGGGCGGAGACCCAGTACTTC
.	.	TRBV20-1	TRBJ2-3	CSAEDRGDTDTQYF	TGCAGTGCTGAGGATCGTGGAGACACAGATACGCAGTATTTT
.	.	TRBV7-2	TRBJ1-1	CASSKETGTNTEAFF	TGTGCCAGCAGCAAAGAGACAGGCACAAACACTGAAGCTTTCTTT
few	.	TRBV18	TRBJ2-6	CASSPAPGGANVLTF	TGTGCCAGCTCTCCAGCCCCAGGTGGGGCCAACGTCCTGACTTTC
.	.	TRBV6-5	TRBJ2-1	CASTGGWNEQFF	TGTGCCAGCACGGGCGGGTGGAATGAGCAGTTCTTC
.	.	TRBV30	TRBJ1-5	CAWGEGGNQPQHF	TGTGCCTGGGGGGAAGGGGGCAATCAGCCCCAGCATTTT
few	TRBD1	TRBV20-1	TRBJ2-1	CSAFNTGVNSYNEQFF	TGCAGTGCTTTTAATACAGGGGTCAACTCCTACAATGAGCAGTTCTTC
.	.	TRBV25-1	TRBJ2-7	CASSPQVVNLAPGEQYF	TGTGCCAGCAGTCCCCAAGTCGTTAACCTTGCTCCTGGCGAGCAGTACTTC